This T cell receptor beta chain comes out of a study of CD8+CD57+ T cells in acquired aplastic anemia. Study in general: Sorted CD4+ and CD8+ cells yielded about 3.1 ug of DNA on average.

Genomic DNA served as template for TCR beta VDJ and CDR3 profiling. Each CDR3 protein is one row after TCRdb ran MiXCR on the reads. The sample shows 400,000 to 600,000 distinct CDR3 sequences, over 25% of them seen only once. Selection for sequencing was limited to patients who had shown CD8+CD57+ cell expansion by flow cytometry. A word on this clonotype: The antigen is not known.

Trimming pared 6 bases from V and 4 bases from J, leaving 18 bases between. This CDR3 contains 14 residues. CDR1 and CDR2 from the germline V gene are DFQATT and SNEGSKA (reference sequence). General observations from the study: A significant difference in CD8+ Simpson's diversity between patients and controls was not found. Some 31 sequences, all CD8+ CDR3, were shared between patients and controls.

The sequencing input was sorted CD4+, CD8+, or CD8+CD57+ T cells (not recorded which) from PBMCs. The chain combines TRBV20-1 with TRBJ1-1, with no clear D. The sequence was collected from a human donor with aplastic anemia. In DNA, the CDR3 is TGCAGTGCCCAGGCATCGGGGTTGGGCACTGAAGCTTTCTTT. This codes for CSAQASGLGTEAFF.